The sequence of this T cell receptor (beta chain) was determined in a study of cytomegalovirus exposure and HLA in healthy donors. PCR used 60 Vbeta primers and 13 Jbeta primers. Profiling relied on immunoSEQ multiplex PCR, and the TCRdb table lists in-frame clones only, not all of them. The sample consists of 150,000 to 200,000 clones, 60% to 80% of them appearing once. The V gene's germline CDR1 is DFQATT and CDR2 SNEGSKA (reference sequence). The CDR3 has 11 residues. V was pared by 6 bases and J by 2 bases, with 7 bases between. The V gene is TRBV20-1, the J gene TRBJ1-2; no firm D call. The source material was PBMCs. The TCR sequence derives from a male donor in good health and CMV-seronegative. The CDR3 bases are TGCAGTGCGGGCCGAAACTATGGCTACACCTTC. This encodes CSAGRNYGYTF.